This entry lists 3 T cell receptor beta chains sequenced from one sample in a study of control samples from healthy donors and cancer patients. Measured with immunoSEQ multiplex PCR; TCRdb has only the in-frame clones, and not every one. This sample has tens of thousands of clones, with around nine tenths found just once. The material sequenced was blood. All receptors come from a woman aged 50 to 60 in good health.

CDR3 nucleotides: TGTGCCACTAAACCCGGGGGCACTGAAGCTTTCTTT. Protein sequence: CATKPGGTEAFF. The chain links TRBV2 to TRBJ1-1; D possibly corresponds to TRBD1 (5 bases). The ends were cut back, 10 bases at V and 4 bases at J, with 13 bases in the middle. The CDR3 is made up of 12 amino acids. Germline assignment: CDR1 SNHLY and CDR2 FYNNEI.

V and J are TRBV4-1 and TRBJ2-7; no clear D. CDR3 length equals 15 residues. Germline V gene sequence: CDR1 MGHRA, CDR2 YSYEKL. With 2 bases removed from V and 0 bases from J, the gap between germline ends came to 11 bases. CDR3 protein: CASSQTPIPSYEQYF. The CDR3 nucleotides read TGCGCCAGCAGCCAAACACCTATTCCCTCCTACGAGCAGTACTTC.

CDR3 amino acids: CASREGVGNQPQHF. CDR3 coding DNA: TGTGCCAGCAGGGAGGGGGTCGGCAATCAGCCCCAGCATTTT. This chain links TRBV6-5 with TRBJ1-5; TRBD1 might be the D (6 bases). V lost 6 bases to trimming and J lost 2 bases, with 11 bases between them. The CDR3 runs to 14 residues. Looked up from germline, CDR1 is MNHEY and CDR2 is SVGAGI.